These 20 T cell receptor beta chains were sequenced from one sample in a study of T-cell memory formation after mild COVID-19. TCRdb passed the 5' RACE reads through MiXCR, listing each CDR3 protein once. Among roughly 300,000 distinct CDR3 sequences listed, roughly 8.2% were seen once. What was sequenced was PBMCs or a T cell subset sorted from them (not recorded which). Receptor source: a man aged 18 to 29 who had mild COVID-19 (a few samples of this study predate the infection). Cell type and time point are not known.

This clonotype was seen a few times. The chain couples TRBV4-3 to TRBJ1-6; 7 nucleotides line up with TRBD1. From germline, CDR1 is LGHNA and CDR2 YSLEER. The CDR3 covers 16 residues. V gave up 1 base and J gave up 9 bases; unmatched junction bases: 9. The chain's CDR3 is CASSQVSGTAGSPLHF. The DNA of the CDR3 is TGCGCCAGCAGCCAAGTTTCTGGGACAGCGGGTTCACCCCTCCACTTT.

This clonotype was seen ten or more times. In nucleotides, the CDR3 is TGTGCCAGCAGCTTACTGACAGGGGACGAGCAGTACGTC. Protein product: CASSLLTGDEQYV. This chain connects TRBV7-8 to TRBJ2-7; TRBD1 matches 8 bases. Trimming at V came to 2 bases and at J to 5 bases, leaving 2 bases not matched to a gene. The CDR3 spans 13 residues. CDR1 is SGHVS, CDR2 FQNEAQ, per germline.

This chain uses TRBV7-3 with TRBJ2-1; D gene unclear. Trimming removed 2 bases from V and 0 bases from J, with 11 bases in between. The CDR3 is 16 amino acids. Germline CDR1 SGHTA, CDR2 FQGTGA. The CDR3 region has the DNA TGTGCCAGCAGCTTAGGCCCAGAAAGCTCCTACAATGAGCAGTTCTTC. Protein sequence: CASSLGPESSYNEQFF.

This clonotype was seen many times. This sequence joins TRBV5-1 and TRBJ2-7; D is ambiguous. The CDR3 consists of 13 residues. Germline loops: CDR1 SGHRS, CDR2 YFSETQ. Trimming stripped 6 bases from V and 13 bases from J, with 23 bases between. CDR3 protein: CASTFSGSTLLYF. The CDR3 bases are TGCGCCAGCACCTTTTCCGGGTCAACCCTTCTTTACTTC.

This clonotype was counted a few times. The chain uses TRBV5-1 and TRBJ2-2, with D unresolved. Germline assignment: CDR1 SGHRS and CDR2 YFSETQ. V was shortened by 1 base and J by 3 bases, with 13 bases between the two germline ends. This CDR3 has 16 amino acids. The CDR3 protein is CASSLFQTGDTGELFF. The CDR3, as DNA: TGCGCCAGCAGCTTGTTCCAAACGGGCGACACCGGGGAGCTGTTTTTT.

This clonotype has only a few counts. J is TRBJ1-2 and V is TRBV12-3 or TRBV12-4, with a tentative D call TRBD1 (5 bases). The V gene lost 7 bases and the J gene lost 8 bases, with 14 bases spanning the gap. CDR3 length equals 12 residues. In DNA form, the CDR3 reads TGTGCCAGCACCTGGGGGGGAAGCGGCTACACCTTC. It codes for CASTWGGSGYTF.

This clonotype appeared a few times. V gene TRBV7-9 combines with J gene TRBJ2-3, with TRBD2 identical over 8 bases. The CDR3 extends over 18 amino acids. The V gene's germline CDR1 is SEHNR and CDR2 FQNEAQ (reference sequence). Losses at the gene ends were 0 bases for V and 0 bases for J; bases not matched to a gene: 8. The CDR3 DNA is TGTGCCAGCAGCTTAGCCAGCGGGGGCCCCCCTAGCACAGATACGCAGTATTTT. It yields the protein CASSLASGGPPSTDTQYF.

This clonotype was observed at least ten times. The chain employs TRBV3-2 and TRBJ2-3. TRBV3-2 is listed as a pseudogene. The CDR3 covers 15 residues. CDR3 sequence reads: CASSQEATKTDTQYF. The CDR3 nucleotides are TGTGCCAGCAGCCAAGAGGCAACAAAGACAGATACGCAGTATTTT.

The rearrangement links TRBV7-6 to TRBJ2-3; 9 bases map to TRBD1. Germline V gene lookup returns CDR1 SGHVS and CDR2 FNYEAQ. The CDR3 length is 16 residues. V was clipped by 1 base and J by 5 bases; unmatched bases: 7. CDR3 amino acids: CASSLELGQGKDTQYF. CDR3 sequence (DNA): TGTGCCAGCAGCTTAGAGTTGGGACAGGGAAAAGATACGCAGTATTTT.

This clonotype was seen only a few times. J is TRBJ1-1 and V is TRBV6-2 or TRBV6-3; no clear D gene. Germline CDR1 MNHEY, CDR2 SVGEGT. The CDR3 is made up of 12 amino acids. V was cut by 2 bases and J by 8 bases, with 9 bases left in between. The CDR3 protein is CASSYAFGEAFF. The CDR3 DNA reads as TGTGCCAGCAGTTACGCATTTGGGGAAGCTTTCTTT.

The V call is TRBV4-3, the J call TRBJ2-2; D possibly corresponds to TRBD2 (6 bases). Between the trimmed V and J ends, which lost 0 bases and 3 bases, there was a span of 11 bases. Per germline, CDR1 LGHNA and CDR2 YSLEER. The CDR3 extends over 16 amino acids. DNA of the CDR3: TGCGCCAGCAGCCAAGATCGGGGGATGGACACCGGGGAGCTGTTTTTT. As protein: CASSQDRGMDTGELFF.

There are a few counts of this clonotype. V is TRBV5-1 and J is TRBJ1-2, with D hard to call. From germline, CDR1 is SGHRS and CDR2 YFSETQ. There are 14 residues in the CDR3. Trimming removed 1 base from V and 8 bases from J, with 15 bases in between. CDR3 in amino acids: CASSLNWGEEGYTF. DNA for the CDR3: TGCGCCAGCAGCTTGAATTGGGGTGAGGAAGGCTACACCTTC. Looking up the rest from reference TRBV5-1 and TRBJ1-2 gives the full variable domain: KAGVTQTPRYLIKTRGQQVTLSCSPISGHRSVSWYQQTPGQGLQFLFEYFSETQRNKGNFPGRFSGRQFSNSRSEMNVSTLELGDSALYLCASSLNWGEEGYTFGSGTRLTVV.

This clonotype has just a few counts. The chain has TRBV5-6 and TRBJ2-2; possibly TRBD2 for D (6 bases). The V gene lost 4 bases and the J gene lost 1 base, with 14 bases spanning the gap. This CDR3 contains 16 residues. Germline V gives CDR1 SGHDT, CDR2 YYEEEE. The CDR3: CASSELGRGNTGELFF. The CDR3 nucleotides read TGTGCCAGCAGCGAGTTAGGGCGGGGGAACACCGGGGAGCTGTTTTTT.

In this sample, this clonotype turned up many times. The gene calls are TRBV12-3 or TRBV12-4 and TRBJ2-2, with D unresolved. Trimming pared 10 bases from V and 2 bases from J, leaving 17 bases between. This CDR3 is built from 15 residues. The CDR3 reads CATSHTRFNTGELFF. CDR3 in DNA: TGTGCCACCTCACACACTCGATTCAACACCGGGGAGCTGTTTTTT.

This clonotype appeared a few times. The genes are TRBV18 and TRBJ2-2; TRBD1 is a possible D gene (5 bases). Trimming pared 5 bases from V and 0 bases from J, leaving 7 bases between. The CDR3 runs 14 residues. Germline CDR1 and CDR2: KGHSH and LQKENI. The CDR3 spells CASSIQANTGELFF. The CDR3 region has the DNA TGTGCCAGCTCAATACAGGCGAACACCGGGGAGCTGTTTTTT.

This clonotype was recorded a few times. The chain recombines TRBV28 with TRBJ2-3; no definite D call. CDR3 length: 14 amino acids. Germline V gene data show CDR1 as MDHEN and CDR2 as SYDVKM. Trimming cost V 10 bases and J 4 bases, with 18 bases left between them. CDR3 in amino acids: CAIGRLRIPDTQYF. In DNA form, the CDR3 reads TGTGCCATCGGTCGGTTGAGGATTCCAGATACGCAGTATTTT.

This clonotype appeared many times. The chain has TRBV6-4 and TRBJ2-3; TRBD2 aligns across 10 bases. This CDR3 is built from 15 residues. Trimming at V came to 0 bases and at J to 4 bases, leaving 1 base not matched to a gene. Germline V gene lookup returns CDR1 MRHNA and CDR2 SNTAGT. CDR3 amino acids: CASSDSSGGPDTQYF. The CDR3 DNA follows: TGTGCCAGCAGTGACTCTAGCGGGGGGCCAGATACGCAGTATTTT.

This clonotype has only a few counts. V is TRBV7-2 and J is TRBJ2-7; 9 bases map to TRBD2. Germline V lookup: CDR1 SGHTA, CDR2 FQGNSA. V was pared by 5 bases and J by 3 bases, with 14 bases of the junction left unmatched. The CDR3 contains 17 residues. CDR3 bases: TGTGCCAGCAGCCACCCTATAAGCGGGGGGCATTTCTACGAGCAGTACTTC. Its translation: CASSHPISGGHFYEQYF.

This clonotype occurred a few times. The CDR3 coding sequence is TGTGCCAGCAGCTTAGGTTCGGGCTGGAGGGGTGAAGCTTTCTTT. Translated, it gives CASSLGSGWRGEAFF. The V gene is TRBV7-9, the J gene TRBJ1-1, with D perhaps TRBD1 (5 bases). This CDR3 spans 15 amino acids. The V and J ends lost 1 base and 7 bases respectively, with 16 bases between them. From germline, CDR1 is SEHNR and CDR2 FQNEAQ (reference sequence).

This clonotype was detected a few times. The V gene is TRBV7-8, the J gene TRBJ1-2, with 9 bases identical to TRBD1. Germline V gene lookup returns CDR1 SGHVS and CDR2 FQNEAQ. J was trimmed by 4 bases and V by 5 bases; bases with no gene match: 8. The CDR3 has 15 amino acids. The CDR3 loop is CASSAHRGRGYGYTF. Written as DNA, the CDR3 is TGTGCCAGCAGCGCTCACAGGGGGCGGGGCTATGGCTACACCTTC.